The TCR beta chain described here comes from a study of blood T cell repertoires in COVID-19. As handled by the study authors: Reference gene primer amplification gave estimated nucleated cell counts. Repertoires were generated with immunoSEQ multiplex PCR, while TCRdb's copy carries only in-frame clones and drops some. V and J calls and clone size follow that table, whereas D and trimming were derived from the DNA. Of around 160,000 clones in the sample, around 87% were seen once. CDR1 is SGHRS and CDR2 is YFSETQ in the germline V gene. Trimming removed 0 bases from V and 0 bases from J, with 9 bases in between. CDR3 size: 15 residues. Those who participated ranged in age from roughly 18 to 89 years and resided in 20 to 30 US areas. Membership in each cohort depended on participant-reported clinical history.

The chain is built from TRBV5-1 and TRBJ1-1; D perhaps matches TRBD1 (5 bases). The source of this sequence is a woman aged 25-40 years with acute COVID-19. Sequencing input: PBMCs or T cells enriched from blood (not recorded which). The chain's CDR3 is CASSLGGTLNTEAFF. CDR3 DNA sequence: TGCGCCAGCAGCTTGGGGGGCACCCTGAACACTGAAGCTTTCTTT.